A selection of T cell receptor beta chains follows, all from one sample in a study of cytotoxic CD8 clonotypes in ibrutinib-treated CLL. The method was immunoSEQ multiplex PCR; TCRdb's version includes in-frame clones alone and lacks a portion of them. This sample has about 21,000 clones; around 70% occur once, and the top ten carry roughly 24%. This material consisted of PBMCs, taken before ibrutinib treatment. The receptor source for this set is a human donor with chronic lymphocytic leukemia. Each CDR3 is given with its conserved first and last residue. D genes are given only for firm matches. Not every row has a clone size; where given, it reads once, few, many or a size class.

J,V,D,size,CDR3,DNA
TRBJ2-1,TRBV9,.,once,CASSPVGGLSLGNEQFF,TGTGCCAGCAGCCCCGTAGGTGGGCTCTCCCTTGGCAATGAGCAGTTCTTC
TRBJ2-7,TRBV5-1,TRBD1,.,CASSLGGAGQGAPYEQYF,TGCGCCAGCAGCTTGGGGGGGGCTGGACAGGGGGCTCCCTACGAGCAGTACTTC
TRBJ1-2,TRBV7-8,.,.,CASSLDSFFTRTAANYGYTF,TGTGCCAGCAGCTTAGATAGTTTTTTCACCAGGACAGCAGCTAACTATGGCTACACCTTC
TRBJ2-3,TRBV4-3,.,.,CASSQDFGDTQYF,TGCGCCAGCAGCCAAGATTTTGGAGATACGCAGTATTTT
TRBJ2-7,TRBV7-3,.,few,CASSLNEAGGQYF,TGTGCCAGCAGCTTAAATGAGGCAGGCGGGCAGTACTTC
TRBJ2-3,TRBV2,.,.,CASRLIAAQGRDTQYF,TGTGCCAGCAGGCTAATAGCCGCTCAGGGGAGGGATACGCAGTATTTT
TRBJ2-7,TRBV7-6,.,once,CASSPWVDSEQYF,TGTGCCAGCAGCCCCTGGGTGGATTCCGAGCAGTACTTC
TRBJ2-6,TRBV14,.,.,CASSQDPNYSGANVLTF,TGTGCCAGCAGCCAAGATCCGAATTACTCTGGGGCCAACGTCCTGACTTTC
TRBJ2-1,TRBV11-2,.,.,CASSLVGRPFYNEQFF,TGTGCCAGCAGCTTAGTGGGCAGGCCCTTTTACAATGAGCAGTTCTTC
TRBJ2-7,TRBV6-6,TRBD2,.,CASSYDSAGTSERQYF,TGTGCCAGCAGTTACGACAGCGCCGGGACTAGCGAGCGGCAGTACTTC
TRBJ2-1,TRBV27,.,.,CASAGTPNEQFF,TGTGCCAGCGCCGGGACCCCCAATGAGCAGTTCTTC
TRBJ2-7,TRBV6-1,TRBD2,.,CASSDGLAGVFYEQYF,TGTGCCAGCAGTGATGGGCTAGCGGGAGTCTTCTACGAGCAGTACTTC
TRBJ2-3,TRBV5-6,.,few,CASSLLDTQYF,TGTGCCAGCAGCCTACTAGATACGCAGTATTTT
TRBJ1-3,TRBV7-3,.,.,CASSDSGNTIYF,TGTGCCAGCTCCGACTCTGGAAACACCATATATTTT
TRBJ2-7,TRBV19,.,.,CASSPSRGVSYEQYF,TGTGCCAGTAGTCCCTCCAGGGGGGTCTCCTACGAGCAGTACTTC
TRBJ2-3,TRBV7-9,TRBD2,once,CASSLGTSGSGDTQYF,TGCGCCAGCAGCCTTGGGACTAGCGGGAGCGGGGATACGCAGTATTTT
TRBJ2-2,TRBV9,.,.,CASTGQLATGELFF,TGTGCCAGCACCGGACAATTAGCCACCGGGGAGCTGTTTTTT
TRBJ1-1,TRBV11-2,TRBD1,.,CASRQGAEAFF,TGTGCCAGCAGACAGGGGGCTGAAGCTTTCTTT
TRBJ2-1,TRBV28,.,.,CASSPYNEQFF,TGTGCCAGCAGTCCCTACAATGAGCAGTTCTTC
TRBJ1-2,TRBV6-5,TRBD1,once,CASSYSRGSYYGYTF,TGTGCCAGCAGTTACTCCAGGGGGTCATACTATGGCTACACCTTC
TRBJ2-7,TRBV29-1,.,few,CSVESGGYEQYF,TGCAGCGTGGAGTCAGGAGGGTACGAGCAGTACTTC
TRBJ2-3,TRBV7-9,.,.,CASSLAAGGTDTQYF,TGTGCCAGCAGCTTAGCGGCAGGGGGCACAGATACGCAGTATTTT
TRBJ2-7,TRBV28,TRBD2,.,CASSLPTFSGSGTYEQYF,TGTGCCAGCAGTTTACCAACGTTTAGCGGGAGTGGAACCTACGAGCAGTACTTC
TRBJ2-2,TRBV18,.,.,CASSPAHPDLTGELFF,TGTGCCAGCTCACCAGCGCACCCGGACCTCACCGGGGAGCTGTTTTTT
TRBJ2-5,TRBV7-3,TRBD1,.,CASSQGTGETQYF,TGTGCCAGCAGCCAAGGGACAGGGGAGACCCAGTACTTC
TRBJ1-2,TRBV4-3,.,.,CASSQEHGGSYGYTF,TGCGCCAGCAGCCAAGAGCACGGGGGCAGCTATGGCTACACCTTC
TRBJ2-7,TRBV27,TRBD1,once,CASSFGTGGLGQYF,TGTGCCAGCAGTTTCGGGACAGGGGGCTTGGGGCAGTACTTC
TRBJ1-1,TRBV28,.,few,CASRPGTMNTEAFF,TGTGCCAGCAGGCCCGGGACTATGAACACTGAAGCTTTCTTT